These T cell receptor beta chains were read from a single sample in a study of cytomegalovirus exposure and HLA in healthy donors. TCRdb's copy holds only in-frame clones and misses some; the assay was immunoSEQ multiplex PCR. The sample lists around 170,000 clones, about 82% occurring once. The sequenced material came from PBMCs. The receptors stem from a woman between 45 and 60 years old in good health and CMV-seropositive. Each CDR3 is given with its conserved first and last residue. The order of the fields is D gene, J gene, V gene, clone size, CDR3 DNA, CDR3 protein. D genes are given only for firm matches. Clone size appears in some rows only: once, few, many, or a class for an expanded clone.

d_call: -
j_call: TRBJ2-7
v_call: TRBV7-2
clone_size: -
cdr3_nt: TGTGCCAGCAGCTTAGTGGGGGGGCCCACCGAGCAGTACTTC
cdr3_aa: CASSLVGGPTEQYF

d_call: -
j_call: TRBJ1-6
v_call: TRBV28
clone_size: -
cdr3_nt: TGTGCCAGCAGTTTACCTGGCCCCCTCCACTTT
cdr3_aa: CASSLPGPLHF

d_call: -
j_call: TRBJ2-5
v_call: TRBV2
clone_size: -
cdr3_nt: TGTGCCAGCAGAGCCCCGTCGGGGAACCAAGAGACCCAGTACTTC
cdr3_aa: CASRAPSGNQETQYF

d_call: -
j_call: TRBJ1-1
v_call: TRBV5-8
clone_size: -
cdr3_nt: TGTGCCAGCAGCTTATCCAGGGGTTGGAACACTGAAGCTTTCTTT
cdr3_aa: CASSLSRGWNTEAFF

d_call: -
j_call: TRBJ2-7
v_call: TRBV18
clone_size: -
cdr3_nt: TGTGCCAGCTCCTCACCAGGTGTCAGCTCCTACGAGCAGTACTTC
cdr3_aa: CASSSPGVSSYEQYF

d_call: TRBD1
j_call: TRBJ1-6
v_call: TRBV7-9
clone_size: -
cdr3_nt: TGTTCCAGCAGCCGGAACTTAAGGGACAGGGGTTCACCCCTCCACTTT
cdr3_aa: CSSSRNLRDRGSPLHF

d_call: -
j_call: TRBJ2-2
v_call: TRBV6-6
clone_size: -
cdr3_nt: TGTGCCAGCAGTTACATTATGAACACCGGGGAGCTGTTTTTT
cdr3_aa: CASSYIMNTGELFF

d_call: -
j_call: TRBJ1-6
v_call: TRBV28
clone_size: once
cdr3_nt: TGTGCCAGCAGTTGGGAAGACAGGAGTAATTCACCCCTCCACTTT
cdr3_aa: CASSWEDRSNSPLHF

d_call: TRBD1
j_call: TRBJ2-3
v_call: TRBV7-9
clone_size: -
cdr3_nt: TGTTCCAGCAGCTCAGTCGGCCGACAGGGGCGAGTCACAGATACGCAGTATTTT
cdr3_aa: CSSSSVGRQGRVTDTQYF

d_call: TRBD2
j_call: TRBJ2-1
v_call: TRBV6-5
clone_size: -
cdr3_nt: TGTGCCAGCAGAGAGCGGGAGCGCTCCTACAATGAGCAGTTCTTC
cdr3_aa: CASRERERSYNEQFF

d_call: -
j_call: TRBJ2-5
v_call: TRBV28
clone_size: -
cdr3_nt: TGTGCCAGCAGTTTGGGGGCTCGTCAAGAGACCCAGTACTTC
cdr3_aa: CASSLGARQETQYF

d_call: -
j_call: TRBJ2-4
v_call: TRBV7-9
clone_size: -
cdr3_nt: TGTGCCAGCAGCTTTACAGGCGGAGCCAAAAACATTCAGTACTTC
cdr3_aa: CASSFTGGAKNIQYF

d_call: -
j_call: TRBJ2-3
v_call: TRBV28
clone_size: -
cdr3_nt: TGTGCCAGCAGTTCCTTGGGGCAGCCCACAGATACGCAGTATTTT
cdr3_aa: CASSSLGQPTDTQYF

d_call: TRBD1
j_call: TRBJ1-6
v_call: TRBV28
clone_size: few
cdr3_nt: TGTGCCAGCAGTTCGGGACAGGGTAATTCACCCCTCCACTTT
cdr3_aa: CASSSGQGNSPLHF

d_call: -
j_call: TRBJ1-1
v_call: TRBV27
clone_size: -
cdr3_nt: TGTGCCAGCCACCGAGGCGGCGCGACTGAAGCTTTCTTT
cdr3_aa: CASHRGGATEAFF

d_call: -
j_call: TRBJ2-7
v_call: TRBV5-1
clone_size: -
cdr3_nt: TGCGCCAGCAATGTACAGGGATACGAGCAGTACTTC
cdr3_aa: CASNVQGYEQYF

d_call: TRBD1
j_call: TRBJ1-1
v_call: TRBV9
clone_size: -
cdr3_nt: TGTGCCAGCAGCGAAGGACAGGGATTTGAAGCTTTCTTT
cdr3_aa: CASSEGQGFEAFF

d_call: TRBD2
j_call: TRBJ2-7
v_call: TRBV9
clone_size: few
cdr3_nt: TGTGCCAGCAGCGTAGAGCTAGCGGGAGGCTACGAGCAGTACTTC
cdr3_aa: CASSVELAGGYEQYF

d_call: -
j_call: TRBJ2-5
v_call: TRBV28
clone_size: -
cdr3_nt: TGTGCCAGCAAATGGATGGGGGGAGAGGGAGAGACCCAGTACTTC
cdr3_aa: CASKWMGGEGETQYF

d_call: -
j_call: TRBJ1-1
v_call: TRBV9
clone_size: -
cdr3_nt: TGTGCCAGCAGCGTAGAGCCCAGGCCAGACACTGAAGCTTTCTTT
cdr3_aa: CASSVEPRPDTEAFF

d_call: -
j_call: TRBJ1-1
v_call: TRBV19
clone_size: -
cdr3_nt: TGTGCCAGTAAAACAGAGGGGGTGAAAACTGAAGCTTTCTTT
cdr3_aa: CASKTEGVKTEAFF

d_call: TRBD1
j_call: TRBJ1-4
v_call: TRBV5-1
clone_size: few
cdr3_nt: TGCGCCAGCAGCCGACTCCCCGGGACAGGCCTTTTCCTTGAAAAACTGTTTTTT
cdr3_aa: CASSRLPGTGLFLEKLFF

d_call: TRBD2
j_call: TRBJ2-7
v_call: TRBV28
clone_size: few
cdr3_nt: TGTGCCAGCCGCGGGACTAGCGGGAGGGGCGGGGCCTACGAGCAGTACTTC
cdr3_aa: CASRGTSGRGGAYEQYF

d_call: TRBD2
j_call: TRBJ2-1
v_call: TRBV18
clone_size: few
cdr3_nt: TGTGCCAGCTCACCCCGGACTAGCGGTTACAATGAGCAGTTCTTC
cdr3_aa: CASSPRTSGYNEQFF

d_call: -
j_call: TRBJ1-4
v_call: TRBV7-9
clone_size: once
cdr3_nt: TGTTCCAGCACGACAGGAGATGAAAAACTGTTTTTT
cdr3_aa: CSSTTGDEKLFF

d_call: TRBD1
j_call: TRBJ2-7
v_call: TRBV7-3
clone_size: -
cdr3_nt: TGTGCCAGCAGCGCCTACAGGGGTCCCTACGAGCAGTACTTC
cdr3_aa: CASSAYRGPYEQYF

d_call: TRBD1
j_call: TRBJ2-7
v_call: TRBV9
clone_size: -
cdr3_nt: TGTGCCAGCAGCGGTTATTCCGGGACAGAACACGAGCAGTACTTC
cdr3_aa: CASSGYSGTEHEQYF

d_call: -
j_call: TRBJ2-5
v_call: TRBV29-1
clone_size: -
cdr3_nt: TGCAGCGTTGAAGAGAGCGGAGAGACCCAGTACTTC
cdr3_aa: CSVEESGETQYF

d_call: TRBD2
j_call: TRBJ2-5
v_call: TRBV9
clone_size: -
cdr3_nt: TGTGCCAGCAGCACCGGACTAGCGGGAAGGGGGGAGACCCAGTACTTC
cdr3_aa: CASSTGLAGRGETQYF

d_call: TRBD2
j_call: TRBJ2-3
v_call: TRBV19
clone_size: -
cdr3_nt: TGTGCCAGTAGTATGGGACTAGCGGGGGGAACAGATACGCAGTATTTT
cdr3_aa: CASSMGLAGGTDTQYF

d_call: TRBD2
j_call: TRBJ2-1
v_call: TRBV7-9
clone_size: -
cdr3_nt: TGTGCCAGCAGCTTAATCCGGGGGAGGGCCAATGAGCAGTTCTTC
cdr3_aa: CASSLIRGRANEQFF

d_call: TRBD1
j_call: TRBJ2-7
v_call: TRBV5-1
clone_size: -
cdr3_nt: TGCGCCAGCAGCCTGGGAGACAGGGGGCCCGACGAGCAGTACTTC
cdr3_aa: CASSLGDRGPDEQYF

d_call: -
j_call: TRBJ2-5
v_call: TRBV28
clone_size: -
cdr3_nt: TGTGCCAGCAGTTTCCAGGGCAGGGAGACCCAGTACTTC
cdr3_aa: CASSFQGRETQYF

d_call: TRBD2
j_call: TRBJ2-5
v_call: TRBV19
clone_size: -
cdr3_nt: TGTGCCAGTAGTCGGACTAGCGGGCCCTCCCAGACCCAGTACTTC
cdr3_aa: CASSRTSGPSQTQYF

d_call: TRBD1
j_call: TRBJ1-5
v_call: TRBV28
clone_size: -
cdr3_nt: TGTGCCAGCAGTCAAGGACAGGGAAGTAGGCCCCAGCATTTT
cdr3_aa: CASSQGQGSRPQHF

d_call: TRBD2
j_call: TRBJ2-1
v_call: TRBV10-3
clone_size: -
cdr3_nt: TGTGCCATCAGTGACCCCGGACTAGCGGGGGATTACAATGAGCAGTTCTTC
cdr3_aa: CAISDPGLAGDYNEQFF

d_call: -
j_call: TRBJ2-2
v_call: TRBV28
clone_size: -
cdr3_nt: TGTGCCAGCAGTTTGAGGGGGGGCACCGGGGAGCTGTTTTTT
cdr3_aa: CASSLRGGTGELFF

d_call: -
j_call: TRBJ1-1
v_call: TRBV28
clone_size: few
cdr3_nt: TGTGCCAGCAGTTTGTTTGCGGGGTTGGTAGCTTTCTTT
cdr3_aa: CASSLFAGLVAFF

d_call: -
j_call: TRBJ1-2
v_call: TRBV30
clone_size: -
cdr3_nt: TGTGCCTGGAGTTCGGGATCTAACTATGGCTACACCTTC
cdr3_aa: CAWSSGSNYGYTF

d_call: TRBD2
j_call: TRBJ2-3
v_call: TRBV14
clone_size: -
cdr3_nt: TGTGCCAGCAGCCCGGGACTAGCGGGGGGTAATACGCAGTATTTT
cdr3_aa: CASSPGLAGGNTQYF

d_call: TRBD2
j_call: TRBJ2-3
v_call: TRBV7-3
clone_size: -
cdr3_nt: TGTGCCAGCAGCTTAGATGAGGGTCGGGGGGGCCGGAATACGCAGTATTTT
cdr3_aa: CASSLDEGRGGRNTQYF

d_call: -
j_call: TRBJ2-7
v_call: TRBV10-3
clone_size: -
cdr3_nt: TGTGCCATCAGTGAACAGGGATCGGGCGAGCAGTACTTC
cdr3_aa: CAISEQGSGEQYF

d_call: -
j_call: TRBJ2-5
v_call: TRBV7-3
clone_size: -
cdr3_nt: TGTGCCAGCAGCTTAGAAGCGGGGACCCAGTACTTC
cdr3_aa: CASSLEAGTQYF

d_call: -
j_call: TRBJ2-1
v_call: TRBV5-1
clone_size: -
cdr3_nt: TGCGCCAGCAGCTCAGAAGACTGGGCCTACAATGAGCAGTTCTTC
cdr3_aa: CASSSEDWAYNEQFF

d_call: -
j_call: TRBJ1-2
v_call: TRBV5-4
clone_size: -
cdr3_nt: TGTGCCAGCAGCTTGGTTATGGGAGTGGGTGGCTACACCTTC
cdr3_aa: CASSLVMGVGGYTF

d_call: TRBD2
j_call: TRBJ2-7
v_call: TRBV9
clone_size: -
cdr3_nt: TGTGCCAGCAGCGCAGGGACTAGCGCTTCCTACGAGCAGTACTTC
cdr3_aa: CASSAGTSASYEQYF

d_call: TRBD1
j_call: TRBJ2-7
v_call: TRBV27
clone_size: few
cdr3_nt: TGTGCCAGCTCTTCGCCTGGGACAGGACCCTCCTACGAGCAGTACTTC
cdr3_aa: CASSSPGTGPSYEQYF

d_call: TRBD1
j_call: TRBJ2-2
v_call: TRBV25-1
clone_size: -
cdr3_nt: TGTGCCAGCAGTGACCCCCCGGACAGGGGGCTAGATGGGGAGCTGTTTTTT
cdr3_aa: CASSDPPDRGLDGELFF

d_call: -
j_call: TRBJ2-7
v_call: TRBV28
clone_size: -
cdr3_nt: TGTGCCAGCAGTTCAACAGGGTCAAGCTACGAGCAGTACTTC
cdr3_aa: CASSSTGSSYEQYF

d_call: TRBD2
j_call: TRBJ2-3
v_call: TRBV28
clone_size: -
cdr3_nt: TGTGCCAGCAGCCCCACTAGCGGGGGATTCTGGGCTACGCAGTATTTT
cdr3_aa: CASSPTSGGFWATQYF